This TCR beta chain appears in the sequencing data of a study of identical twins. Looked up from germline, CDR1 is SGHTS and CDR2 is YDEGEE. This CDR3 comprises 16 residues. V was clipped by 0 bases and J by 8 bases; unmatched bases: 6. Note on this clonotype: Its antigen is not identified.

Overall study results and limits: Where beta out-of-frame sequences were concerned, excess twin sharing was weaker.

MiXCR, run by TCRdb on the 5' RACE reads, gives a single entry per CDR3 protein. Of hundreds of thousands of distinct CDR3 sequences listed, roughly 7.5% are singletons. These data also formed part of another study, on yellow fever vaccine responses in identical twins.

Sequenced input: memory (CD45RO+) T cells sorted from blood. This receptor was obtained from a woman younger than 35 in good health. The rearrangement links TRBV5-8 to TRBJ1-6; the match to TRBD1 covers 9 bases. The chain's CDR3 is CASSLGDRGSDSPLHF. The CDR3 nucleotides read TGTGCCAGCAGCTTGGGTGACAGGGGGTCGGATTCACCCCTCCACTTT.